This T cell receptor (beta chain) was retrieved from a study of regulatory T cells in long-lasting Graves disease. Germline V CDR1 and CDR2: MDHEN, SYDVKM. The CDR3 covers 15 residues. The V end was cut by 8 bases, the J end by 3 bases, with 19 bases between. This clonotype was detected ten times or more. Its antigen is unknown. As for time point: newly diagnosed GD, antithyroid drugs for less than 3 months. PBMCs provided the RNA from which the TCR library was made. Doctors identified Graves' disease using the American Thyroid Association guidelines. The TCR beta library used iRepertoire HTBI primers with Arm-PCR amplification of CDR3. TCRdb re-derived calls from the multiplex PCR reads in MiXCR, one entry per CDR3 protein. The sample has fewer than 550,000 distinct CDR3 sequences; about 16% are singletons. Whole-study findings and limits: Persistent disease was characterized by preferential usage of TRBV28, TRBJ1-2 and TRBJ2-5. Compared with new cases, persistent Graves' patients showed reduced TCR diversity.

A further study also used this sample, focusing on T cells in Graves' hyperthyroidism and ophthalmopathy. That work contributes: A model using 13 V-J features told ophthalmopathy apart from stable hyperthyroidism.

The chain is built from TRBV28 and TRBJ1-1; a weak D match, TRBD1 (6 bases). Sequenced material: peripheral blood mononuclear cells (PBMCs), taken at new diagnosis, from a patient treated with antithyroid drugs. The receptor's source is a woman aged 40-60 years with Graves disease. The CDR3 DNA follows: TGTGCCAGCTCAGGGGCGGGGGGCAGGGACACTGAAGCTTTCTTT. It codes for CASSGAGGRDTEAFF.